These 11 T cell receptor beta chains came from one sample sequenced in a study of blood T cells in healthy people across ages. Primers used in a second PCR of about 6 to 11 cycles were a sample-barcoded 5' primer and a J-beta primer mix. TCRdb reanalysed the 5' RACE reads using MiXCR and keeps one entry per CDR3 protein. The sample has about 760,000 distinct CDR3 sequences; around 25% are singletons. The same specimen was also included in a second study, on T cells of mothers and their children.

What was sequenced was blood. Receptor source: a boy between 10 and 17 years old in good health.

This clonotype has just a few counts. The J gene is TRBJ2-7, the V gene TRBV20-1; TRBD2 aligns across 14 bases. The CDR3 runs to 18 residues. V shed 0 bases, J shed 4 bases, and the junction held 11 bases outside the gene matches. Germline V CDR1 and CDR2: DFQATT, SNEGSKA (reference sequence). The CDR3 region is CSARDNWGLAGVQYEQYF. The DNA for the CDR3 is TGCAGTGCTAGAGATAATTGGGGACTAGCGGGAGTCCAGTACGAGCAGTACTTC.

V usage is TRBV16 and J usage is TRBJ2-1; D might be TRBD1 (5 bases). V was pared by 0 bases and J by 4 bases, with 10 bases between. CDR1 is KGHSY and CDR2 is FQNENV in the germline V gene. The CDR3 loop spans 15 amino acids. The CDR3, as DNA: TGTGCCAGCAGCCAATCCAGGGTATTGTACAATGAGCAGTTCTTC. Its protein product is CASSQSRVLYNEQFF.

The CDR3 region has the DNA TGTGCCAGCAGGTGGAGGCATTGGGACCTCCGTCAAGAGACCCAGTACTTC. It specifies CASRWRHWDLRQETQYF. The rearrangement uses TRBV7-2 and TRBJ2-5; D tentatively fits TRBD1 or TRBD2 (5 bases each). The length of the CDR3 is 17 residues. Trimming took 6 bases from V and 2 from J, leaving 22 bases between them. CDR1 SGHTA and CDR2 FQGNSA come from the germline V gene. Supplemented by reference TRBV7-2 and TRBJ2-5, the full variable domain reads GAGVSQSPSNKVTEKGKDVELRCDPISGHTALYWYRQSLGQGLEFLIYFQGNSAPDKSGLPSDRFSAERTGGSVSTLTIQRTQQEDSAVYLCASRWRHWDLRQETQYFGPGTRLLVL.

The chain recombines TRBV5-1 with TRBJ1-5; no clear D gene. Deletions cut 4 bases from V and 9 bases from J, with 17 bases between. The V gene's germline CDR1 is SGHRS and CDR2 YFSETQ. This CDR3 is 14 amino acids long. The CDR3 protein is CASSMEAGIGPQHF. The CDR3 nucleotides are TGCGCCAGCAGCATGGAGGCCGGGATCGGGCCCCAGCATTTT.

This clonotype was found a few times. The genes are TRBV5-1 and TRBJ1-1; 7 positions agree with TRBD1. CDR3 length: 15 amino acids. Trimming cost V 2 bases and J 2 bases; bases outside gene matches: 6. From germline, CDR1 is SGHRS and CDR2 YFSETQ. CDR3 coding DNA: TGCGCCAGCAGCTTCGCCGGGACAGAAAACACTGAAGCTTTCTTT. Translation gives CASSFAGTENTEAFF.

This rearrangement joins TRBV11-2 to TRBJ2-3, with D possibly matching TRBD1 (5 bases). The CDR3 spans 20 residues. CDR1 is SGHAT and CDR2 is FQNNGV in the germline V gene. Trimming shortened V by 5 bases and J by 0 bases, and 27 bases separated the two germline ends. The chain's CDR3 is CASSRWTSDRGTQSTDTQYF. CDR3 sequence (DNA): TGTGCCAGCAGCAGATGGACAAGCGACAGAGGCACCCAAAGCACAGATACGCAGTATTTT.

The chain is built from TRBV29-1 and TRBJ1-4; 9 bases align to TRBD1. Germline V lookup: CDR1 SQVTM, CDR2 ANQGSEA. The length of the CDR3 is 15 residues. Losses at the gene ends were 4 bases for V and 1 base for J; bases not matched to a gene: 4. CDR3 amino acids: CSVALGQGTNEKLFF. The CDR3 DNA sequence: TGCAGCGTTGCTTTGGGACAGGGAACTAATGAAAAACTGTTTTTT.

In its sample, this clonotype was seen a few times. This sequence joins TRBV7-9 and TRBJ2-7; the D call may be TRBD1 or TRBD2 (5 bases each). The V end lost 5 bases, the J end lost 2 bases, and 13 bases lay between the germline ends. The CDR3 sequence is 14 residues long. Per the germline V gene, CDR1 is SEHNR and CDR2 is FQNEAQ (reference sequence). The CDR3 spells CASSTGADTYEQYF. DNA for the CDR3: TGTGCCAGCAGCACCGGGGCAGACACCTACGAGCAGTACTTC.

This clonotype was detected a few times. This chain uses TRBV7-3 with TRBJ2-2, with a weak D call TRBD2 (6 bases). There are 15 residues in the CDR3. Trimming stripped 5 bases from V and 2 bases from J, with 12 bases between. Germline CDR1 and CDR2: SGHTA and FQGTGA. The CDR3 here is CASSPGLYNTGELFF. In DNA, the CDR3 is TGTGCCAGCAGCCCGGGACTTTATAACACCGGGGAGCTGTTTTTT.

The chain is built from TRBV20-1 and TRBJ2-7; a possible D gene is TRBD1 (5 bases). This CDR3 is 14 amino acids long. In germline, CDR1 is DFQATT, CDR2 SNEGSKA (reference sequence). V lost 0 bases and J 4 bases, leaving 13 bases between the germline ends. The CDR3 DNA is TGCAGTGCTAGAGATCCGAGACAGTCGTACGAGCAGTACTTC. Amino acids: CSARDPRQSYEQYF.

This clonotype was observed at least ten times. The CDR3 DNA sequence: TGCAGCGTTCAAGTGGGGGGAGTTGAGCAGTTCTTC. Its translation is CSVQVGGVEQFF. J is TRBJ2-1 and V is TRBV29-1; TRBD2 is a possible D gene (6 bases). Per germline, CDR1 SQVTM and CDR2 ANQGSEA. The ends were cut back, 5 bases at V and 9 bases at J, with 14 bases in the middle. The CDR3 contains 12 residues.